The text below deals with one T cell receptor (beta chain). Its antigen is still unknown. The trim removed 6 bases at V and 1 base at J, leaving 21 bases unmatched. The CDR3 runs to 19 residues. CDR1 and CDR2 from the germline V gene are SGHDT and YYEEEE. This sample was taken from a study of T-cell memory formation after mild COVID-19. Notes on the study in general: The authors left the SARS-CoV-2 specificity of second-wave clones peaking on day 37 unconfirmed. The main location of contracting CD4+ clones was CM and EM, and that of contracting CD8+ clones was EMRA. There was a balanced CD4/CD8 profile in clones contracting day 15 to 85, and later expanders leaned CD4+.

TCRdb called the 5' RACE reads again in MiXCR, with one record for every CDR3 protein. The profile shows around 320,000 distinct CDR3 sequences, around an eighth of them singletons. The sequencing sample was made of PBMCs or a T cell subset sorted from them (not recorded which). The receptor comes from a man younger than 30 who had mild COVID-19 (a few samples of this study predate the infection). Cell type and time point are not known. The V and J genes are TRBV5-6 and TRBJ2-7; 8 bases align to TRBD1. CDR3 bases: TGTGCCAGCACAATGGATTCTAGGACAGGGCAGCATCCATCCTACGAGCAGTACTTC. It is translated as CASTMDSRTGQHPSYEQYF.